This T cell receptor (beta chain) emerged from a study of blood T cell repertoires in COVID-19 (dated by TCRdb to 2020 to 2022). About the investigation overall: Collaborator samples came from the United States, Italy and Spain and covered acute and convalescent phases of COVID-19. The prospective study material was composed of cDNA or gDNA derived from T cells, B-cell-depleted T cells, or PBMCs. Deeply sampled blood TCRbeta repertoires from subjects exposed to, actively infected with, or recovered from COVID-19 were included in the dataset. A freely available public database, intended as a resource for researchers studying the immune response to SARS-CoV-2, is where the repertoires were released. The samples were drawn from the first 160 participants of the ongoing ImmuneRACE study and from more than 1,000 subjects provided by 6 global collaborators. A de-identified subject ID, COVID-19 status, age in years and sex were almost always included in the sample metadata. Where HLA class I and class II types were available, the types were taken from metadata supplied by the sample provider, not from assay-based typing. Points the paper makes about the study in general: The quantity of clinical and demographic metadata differed by source and by participant and was supplied without curation.

TCRbeta CDR3 regions were amplified from genomic DNA by means of the immunoSEQ Assay, a bias-controlled multiplex PCR. On the authors' methods: The number of nucleated cells in each sample was estimated from the amplification of reference gene primers within the assay. To quantify the absolute abundance of each unique TCRbeta CDR3 rearrangement, sequence reads were collapsed and filtered. Productive Simpson clonality was computed per sample as the square root of Simpson's diversity index over productive rearrangements. The source is immuneACCESS, and TCRdb retained only in-frame sequences with V and J called. Part of the clones is not carried over; for the studies checked, unresolved V genes explain less than half of this, and the remainder is unexplained. V, J and clone size are those of that table, while D and trimming were read from the DNA. The table for this sample lists around 35,000 clones; approximately 91% of them were counted only once. Approximately 12% of the sample comes from the top ten.

V sheds 4 bases and J sheds 2 bases, leaving 9 bases between their ends. The CDR3 covers 13 residues, taking in both the cysteine and the phenylalanine. CDR3 DNA is the only sequence kept; it has 39 bases, read in frame from the first base. Collaborating institutions collected whole blood in K2EDTA tubes following their own protocols. For TCRbeta analysis, collaborator samples were shipped as frozen whole blood, as isolated PBMCs, or as DNA extracted from either sample type. As concerns this clone: Its antigen is currently not known. The record has no base qualities; no much larger clone is one base away.

This receptor was obtained from a human donor in a cohort sampled during active COVID-19. This chain is built from TRBV12-3 or TRBV12-4 and TRBJ2-7; tentative D gene TRBD1, with 5 bases matching. Sequencing input: peripheral blood. The DNA sequence follows: TGTGCCAGCAGTTATCAGGGAACCTACGAGCAGTACTTC. It translates to CASSYQGTYEQYF.